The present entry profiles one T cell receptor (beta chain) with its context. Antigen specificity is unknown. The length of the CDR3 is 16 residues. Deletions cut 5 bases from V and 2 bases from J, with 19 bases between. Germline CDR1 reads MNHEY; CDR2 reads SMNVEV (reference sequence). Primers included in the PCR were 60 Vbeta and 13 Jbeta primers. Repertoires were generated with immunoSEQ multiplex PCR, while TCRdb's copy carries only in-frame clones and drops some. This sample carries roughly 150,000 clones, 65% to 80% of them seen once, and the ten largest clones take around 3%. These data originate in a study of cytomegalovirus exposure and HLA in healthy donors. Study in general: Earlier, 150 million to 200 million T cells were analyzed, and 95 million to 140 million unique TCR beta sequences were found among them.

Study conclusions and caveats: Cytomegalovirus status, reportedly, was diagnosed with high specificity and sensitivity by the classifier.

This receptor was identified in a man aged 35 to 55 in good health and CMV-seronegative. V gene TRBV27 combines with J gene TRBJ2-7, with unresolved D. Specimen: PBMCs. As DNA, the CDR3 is TGTGCCAGCAGTCCCACTCCGGTCCCGGAGACCTACGAGCAGTACTTC. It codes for CASSPTPVPETYEQYF.